This entry features one T cell receptor beta chain sequence. In the original processing: Amplification of reference gene primers was used by the study to estimate nucleated cell counts. Produced via immunoSEQ multiplex PCR; TCRdb's table is partial and in-frame only. V, J and clone size derive from that table, while D and trimming were established from the DNA sequence. The sample lists tens of thousands of clones, around nine tenths occurring once. V lost 3 bases, J lost 2 bases, and 7 bases lay in between. The CDR3 length is 13 residues. The data are from a study of blood T cell repertoires in COVID-19. Study details: The United States, Italy and Spain supplied acute and convalescent COVID-19 samples. Sources were T cells, B-cell-depleted T cells, or PBMCs; the material itself was cDNA or gDNA.

The clonotype was recovered from a man in his fifties or sixties with active or convalescent COVID-19. J is TRBJ1-1 and V is TRBV12-3 or TRBV12-4; D is unresolved. The material sequenced was peripheral blood. DNA for the CDR3: TGTGCCAGCAGTTTTGACATTAACACTGAAGCTTTCTTT. This codes for CASSFDINTEAFF.